Sequencing of this T cell receptor beta chain was carried out in a study of T cell changes during pregnancy in multiple sclerosis. Using immunoSEQ multiplex PCR, the repertoire was profiled, and TCRdb retains in-frame clones only, with some absent. Altogether some 90,000 clones are present, roughly nine tenths being singletons, with the ten largest covering about 1.5%. Per the germline V gene, CDR1 is MGHDK and CDR2 is SYGVNS. After removal of 2 bases from V and 0 bases from J, the junction contained 4 bases not matched to a gene. The CDR3 contains 15 residues. The chain combines TRBV25-1 with TRBJ2-7; 7 positions agree with TRBD1. The TCR comes from a female donor with multiple sclerosis, enrolled in a pregnancy study. The source was peripheral blood, collected in the first trimester of pregnancy. The CDR3: CASSEGNRGSYEQYF. CDR3 sequence (DNA): TGTGCCAGCAGTGAAGGCAACAGGGGCTCCTACGAGCAGTACTTC.